The clone carrying this TCR beta chain has just one count. CDR3 length: 17 residues. V was clipped by 7 bases and J by 5 bases; unmatched bases: 12. Looked up from germline, CDR1 is SNHLY and CDR2 is FYNNEI. The sample comes from a study of CD8+CD57+ T cells in acquired aplastic anemia. The wider study: When averaged, DNA from sorted CD4+ and CD8+ cells came to around 3 ug.

Genomic DNA provided the template from which TCR beta VDJ and CDR3 profiles were obtained. From the reads, TCRdb called clonotypes with MiXCR, one entry per CDR3 protein. In the table there are about 210,000 distinct CDR3 sequences, approximately 60% of which are singletons. This clonotype was sampled from a human donor in good health. The chain has TRBV2 and TRBJ2-7; 15 positions agree with TRBD2. What was sequenced was sorted CD4+, CD8+, or CD8+CD57+ T cells (not recorded which) from PBMCs. CDR3 bases: TGTGCCAGCAAGCGAAGGGGACTAGCGGGGGGACTGGACGAGCAGTACTTC. Protein product: CASKRRGLAGGLDEQYF. Combining the CDR3 with reference TRBV2 and TRBJ2-7 gives the whole variable domain EPEVTQTPSHQVTQMGQEVILRCVPISNHLYFYWYRQILGQKVEFLVSFYNNEISEKSEIFDDQFSVERPDGSNFTLKIRSTKLEDSAMYFCASKRRGLAGGLDEQYFGPGTRLTVT.